These T cell receptor beta chains were read from a single sample in a study of CD8 T cells in Susac syndrome. TCRdb re-called the immunoSEQ multiplex PCR reads through MiXCR, storing one row per CDR3 protein. This sample has about 130,000 distinct CDR3 sequences; about 93% occur once, and the top ten carry around 0.21%. The sequenced sample was CD8+ T cells from PBMCs. Every receptor here comes from a human donor with Susac syndrome. Both conserved end residues are part of each CDR3. Each record gives: J gene, V gene, D gene, CDR3 protein. The D gene is left open where the match is weak.

j_gene: TRBJ2-5
v_gene: TRBV7-9
d_gene: .
CDR3aa: CASSLERGRETQYF

j_gene: TRBJ2-5
v_gene: TRBV5-6
d_gene: TRBD2
CDR3aa: CASSLLAGDIQETQYF

j_gene: TRBJ2-7
v_gene: TRBV2
d_gene: .
CDR3aa: CASDGDYEQYF

j_gene: TRBJ2-2
v_gene: TRBV24-1
d_gene: .
CDR3aa: CATSGVQNTGELFF

j_gene: TRBJ1-5
v_gene: TRBV19
d_gene: .
CDR3aa: CASQQGVGQPQHF

j_gene: TRBJ1-4
v_gene: TRBV6-2/TRBV6-3
d_gene: .
CDR3aa: CASSYERTDREKLFF

j_gene: TRBJ2-2
v_gene: TRBV7-7
d_gene: .
CDR3aa: CASSLGVAGELFF

j_gene: TRBJ2-1
v_gene: TRBV20-1
d_gene: TRBD2
CDR3aa: CSAPAAGRTYNEQFF

j_gene: TRBJ2-3
v_gene: TRBV27
d_gene: TRBD2
CDR3aa: CASRYSGGTDTQYF

j_gene: TRBJ2-1
v_gene: TRBV5-6
d_gene: .
CDR3aa: CASIPPGANSYNEQFF

j_gene: TRBJ2-7
v_gene: TRBV5-1
d_gene: .
CDR3aa: CASSFGQDAPYEQYF

j_gene: TRBJ2-1
v_gene: TRBV7-6
d_gene: .
CDR3aa: CASSLDRSMNEQFF

j_gene: TRBJ1-3
v_gene: TRBV20-1
d_gene: .
CDR3aa: CSAKSGSGNTIYF

j_gene: TRBJ1-1
v_gene: TRBV6-1
d_gene: .
CDR3aa: CASTRTSETEAFF

j_gene: TRBJ2-7
v_gene: TRBV5-1
d_gene: .
CDR3aa: CASSFGRPDYEQYF

j_gene: TRBJ1-6
v_gene: TRBV6-2/TRBV6-3
d_gene: .
CDR3aa: CASSPGDGDYSPLHF

j_gene: TRBJ1-1
v_gene: TRBV5-1
d_gene: .
CDR3aa: CASSSAGYTEAFF

j_gene: TRBJ2-1
v_gene: TRBV20-1
d_gene: TRBD2
CDR3aa: CSALPPAGGPPGYNEQFF

j_gene: TRBJ2-7
v_gene: TRBV6-5
d_gene: .
CDR3aa: CASSYGFGDEQYF

j_gene: TRBJ2-1
v_gene: TRBV6-2/TRBV6-3
d_gene: TRBD2
CDR3aa: CASSSQLAGYNEQFF

j_gene: TRBJ2-7
v_gene: TRBV5-1
d_gene: .
CDR3aa: CASSWGLEQYF

j_gene: TRBJ2-7
v_gene: TRBV5-4
d_gene: .
CDR3aa: CASSWAGEQYF

j_gene: TRBJ1-5
v_gene: TRBV7-9
d_gene: .
CDR3aa: CAVVGTRFDQPQHF

j_gene: TRBJ1-4
v_gene: TRBV11-2
d_gene: .
CDR3aa: CASSLAGYNEKLFF

j_gene: TRBJ2-7
v_gene: TRBV20-1
d_gene: TRBD2
CDR3aa: CSARSGTSGTYEQYF

j_gene: TRBJ2-7
v_gene: TRBV30
d_gene: TRBD2
CDR3aa: CAWSVLAGDYEQYF

j_gene: TRBJ2-1
v_gene: TRBV7-3
d_gene: .
CDR3aa: CASSLTRGAGNEQFF

j_gene: TRBJ1-2
v_gene: TRBV19
d_gene: .
CDR3aa: CATSRGSYGYTF

j_gene: TRBJ1-1
v_gene: TRBV7-8
d_gene: .
CDR3aa: CASSLESQPPRVAFF

j_gene: TRBJ1-1
v_gene: TRBV5-1
d_gene: .
CDR3aa: CASATGQTYTEAFF

j_gene: TRBJ2-5
v_gene: TRBV25-1
d_gene: TRBD2
CDR3aa: CASGRGDEETQYF

j_gene: TRBJ1-1
v_gene: TRBV9
d_gene: .
CDR3aa: CASSSAGHQAFF

j_gene: TRBJ2-2
v_gene: TRBV5-6
d_gene: TRBD2
CDR3aa: CASSPRLAGVTGELFF

j_gene: TRBJ2-7
v_gene: TRBV7-9
d_gene: .
CDR3aa: CASSLGPGEVPEQYF

j_gene: TRBJ1-2
v_gene: TRBV4-3
d_gene: TRBD1
CDR3aa: CASSPDRGYGYTF

j_gene: TRBJ2-3
v_gene: TRBV19
d_gene: .
CDR3aa: CASSPLNTDTQYF

j_gene: TRBJ2-7
v_gene: TRBV27
d_gene: TRBD1
CDR3aa: CASSLWTGGTYEQYF

j_gene: TRBJ2-1
v_gene: TRBV4-2
d_gene: .
CDR3aa: CASRQNPLVVEQFF

j_gene: TRBJ2-1
v_gene: TRBV11-2
d_gene: TRBD1
CDR3aa: CASSFSHRDRGLVEQFF

j_gene: TRBJ1-1
v_gene: TRBV6-5
d_gene: TRBD1
CDR3aa: CASSRSRDRAEAFF

j_gene: TRBJ2-5
v_gene: TRBV6-5
d_gene: TRBD2
CDR3aa: CASSYSGLAEPQETQYF

j_gene: TRBJ2-7
v_gene: TRBV7-9
d_gene: .
CDR3aa: CASSSLTVGIYEQYF

j_gene: TRBJ1-1
v_gene: TRBV4-3
d_gene: .
CDR3aa: CASSQDFESEAFF

j_gene: TRBJ2-5
v_gene: TRBV12-3/TRBV12-4
d_gene: .
CDR3aa: CASSPPERTQYF

j_gene: TRBJ2-1
v_gene: TRBV15
d_gene: TRBD2
CDR3aa: CATSNSGRDGNEQFF

j_gene: TRBJ2-2
v_gene: TRBV13
d_gene: TRBD2
CDR3aa: CASSFGRAGGDTGELFF

j_gene: TRBJ2-1
v_gene: TRBV12-3/TRBV12-4
d_gene: TRBD2
CDR3aa: CASSPTSAAPFF

j_gene: TRBJ1-5
v_gene: TRBV20-1
d_gene: TRBD1
CDR3aa: CSAKRTGWDQPQHF

j_gene: TRBJ2-7
v_gene: TRBV7-9
d_gene: .
CDR3aa: CASSELGEQYF

j_gene: TRBJ1-1
v_gene: TRBV11-2
d_gene: .
CDR3aa: CASSFDVGYTEAFF

j_gene: TRBJ1-4
v_gene: TRBV29-1
d_gene: TRBD1
CDR3aa: CSTEGQGADNEKLFF

j_gene: TRBJ2-7
v_gene: TRBV6-6
d_gene: .
CDR3aa: CASSFGGTYEQYF

j_gene: TRBJ2-7
v_gene: TRBV6-8
d_gene: .
CDR3aa: CASSFPLTVSSYEQYF

j_gene: TRBJ2-7
v_gene: TRBV9
d_gene: .
CDR3aa: CASSASAAGAYEQYF

j_gene: TRBJ2-7
v_gene: TRBV29-1
d_gene: .
CDR3aa: CSACIVGGYEQYF

j_gene: TRBJ2-3
v_gene: TRBV5-1
d_gene: TRBD2
CDR3aa: CASSFLLGGGTDTQYF

j_gene: TRBJ2-5
v_gene: TRBV5-6
d_gene: .
CDR3aa: CASSWGAQETQYF

j_gene: TRBJ1-1
v_gene: TRBV27
d_gene: .
CDR3aa: CASSTDSAERSEAFF

j_gene: TRBJ2-2
v_gene: TRBV4-2
d_gene: .
CDR3aa: CASSQGDSHTGELFF

j_gene: TRBJ2-7
v_gene: TRBV19
d_gene: TRBD1
CDR3aa: CASSIGTGVYEQYF